A single sample is the source of the 5 T cell receptor beta chains below, sequenced in a study of T cells in Graves' hyperthyroidism and ophthalmopathy. Using RNA transcripts as the source, TCR beta CDR3 regions were amplified. The TCR CDR3 was amplified in a first-round RT-PCR using the HTBI primer set. MiXCR, applied by TCRdb to the multiplex PCR reads, yields one record per CDR3 protein. The data contain a few hundred thousand distinct CDR3 sequences, roughly an eighth of them singletons. The sample taken for sequencing was blood. The receptors here all came from a middle-aged woman with Graves' ophthalmopathy.

This clonotype was seen many times. This sequence joins TRBV29-1 and TRBJ2-1, with 8 bases matching TRBD2. Germline V gene sequence: CDR1 SQVTM, CDR2 ANQGSEA. The trim removed 4 bases at V and 5 bases at J, leaving 13 bases unmatched. This CDR3 region has 16 residues. DNA for the CDR3: TGCAGCGTTGCTGCGGGAGGAGGGGTTAAGGACAATGAGCAGTTCTTC. As protein: CSVAAGGGVKDNEQFF.

On this clonotype: This may be a read error, as it is one base from a much larger clone. The J gene is TRBJ2-1, the V gene TRBV9; perhaps TRBD2 as D (6 bases). The CDR3 loop spans 16 amino acids. From germline, CDR1 is SGDLS and CDR2 YYNGEE. Between the trimmed V and J ends, which lost 0 bases and 6 bases, there was a span of 16 bases. CDR3 region: CASSVGPGALSNEQFF. CDR3 DNA sequence: TGTGCCAGCAGCGTAGGTCCGGGAGCCCTAAGCAATGAGCAGTTCTTC.

CDR3 DNA sequence: TGTGCCCAGTACGGGCCCCTCCACTTT. This codes for CAQYGPLHF. V usage is TRBV6-2 or TRBV6-3 and J usage is TRBJ1-6; D gene unclear. V was cut by 11 bases and J by 13 bases, with 9 bases left in between. The germline V gene encodes CDR1 MNHEY and CDR2 SVGEGT. CDR3 length: 9 residues.

Only a few counts were recorded for this clonotype. This chain joins TRBV5-6 and TRBJ2-3, with 11 bases that match TRBD1. The CDR3 has 15 amino acids. Germline-derived CDR1 and CDR2 are SGHDT and YYEEEE. Losses at the gene ends were 3 bases for V and 4 bases for J; bases not matched to a gene: 4. The CDR3 protein is CASSSPGQGADTQYF. The CDR3, as DNA: TGTGCCAGCAGCTCACCGGGACAGGGGGCAGATACGCAGTATTTT.

To note about this clonotype: A read error may be the cause here, since a much bigger clone is one base away. V and J are TRBV28 and TRBJ1-2; D is undetermined. Germline values: CDR1 MDHEN, CDR2 SYDVKM. CDR3 length: 12 residues. This CDR3 is CASSFGLEGCTF. CDR3 nucleotide sequence: TGTGCCAGCAGTTTTGGGTTGGAAGGCTGCACCTTC.